These 26 T cell receptor beta chains originate from one sample sequenced in a study of T cell changes during pregnancy in multiple sclerosis. Profiled with immunoSEQ multiplex PCR; TCRdb holds only in-frame clones, not every one. The sample holds over 90,000 clones, 80% to 95% seen once. Here the sequenced sample was peripheral blood, taken after pregnancy. These receptors originate from a female donor with multiple sclerosis, enrolled in a pregnancy study.

The chain joins TRBV7-9 to TRBJ1-2; 9 bases agree with TRBD1. Trimming at V came to 3 bases and at J to 7 bases, leaving 12 bases not matched to a gene. The germline V gene encodes CDR1 SEHNR and CDR2 FQNEAQ (reference sequence). The CDR3 has 16 amino acids. The CDR3, as DNA: TGTGCCAGCAGCTTCGCCGGGACAGGGCGGTCAGGTGGCTACACCTTC. Translation gives CASSFAGTGRSGGYTF.

The chain employs TRBV5-1 and TRBJ1-1; D is ambiguous. Germline V CDR1 and CDR2: SGHRS, YFSETQ. This CDR3 is built from 13 residues. V was trimmed by 3 bases and J by 1 base, leaving 7 bases between them. The CDR3 DNA reads TGCGCCAGCAGCTCCGACTGGAACACTGAAGCTTTCTTT. Protein product: CASSSDWNTEAFF.

The CDR3 here is CASSVADTQYF. The CDR3 DNA reads as TGTGCCAGCAGCGTAGCTGATACGCAGTATTTT. This chain joins TRBV9 and TRBJ2-3; no clear D gene. V lost 0 bases to trimming and J lost 6 bases, with 2 bases between them. CDR3 size: 11 residues. Germline V gene lookup returns CDR1 SGDLS and CDR2 YYNGEE.

The V and J genes are TRBV5-4 and TRBJ1-2; D possibly corresponds to TRBD1 (5 bases). V lost 7 bases and J lost 1, with 14 bases in between. Germline CDR1 and CDR2: SGHNT and YYREEE (reference sequence). CDR3 length: 14 residues. The DNA of the CDR3 is TGTGCCAGCCGTCTCGTGGGGGGTAACTATGGCTACACCTTC. Amino acid sequence: CASRLVGGNYGYTF.

This sequence joins TRBV19 and TRBJ2-1, with 9 bases lining up with TRBD2. Germline values: CDR1 LNHDA, CDR2 SQIVND (reference sequence). This CDR3 spans 16 amino acids. After removal of 1 base from V and 2 bases from J, the junction contained 3 bases not matched to a gene. The CDR3 protein is CASSIAGGRAYNEQFF. Here the CDR3 DNA reads TGTGCCAGTAGTATAGCGGGCGGGAGGGCCTACAATGAGCAGTTCTTC. Full variable domain (outside the CDR3, taken from reference TRBV19 and TRBJ2-1): DGGITQSPKYLFRKEGQNVTLSCEQNLNHDAMYWYRQDPGQGLRLIYYSQIVNDFQKGDIAEGYSVSREKKESFPLTVTSAQKNPTAFYLCASSIAGGRAYNEQFFGPGTRLTVL.

V gene TRBV6-1 combines with J gene TRBJ1-4; TRBD1 matches 7 bases. The V and J ends lost 2 bases and 3 bases, in that order; junction bases with no gene match: 3. CDR3 length equals 15 residues. Germline-derived CDR1 and CDR2 are MNHNS and SASEGT. CDR3 residues: CASSENRGPNEKLFF. The CDR3 DNA is TGTGCCAGCAGTGAAAACAGGGGCCCTAATGAAAAACTGTTTTTT.

The chain recombines TRBV4-3 with TRBJ2-7, with D possibly matching TRBD2 (6 bases). The germline V gene encodes CDR1 LGHNA and CDR2 YSLEER. The CDR3 extends over 15 amino acids. Trimming took off 3 bases at V and 3 bases at J, with 15 bases between the two ends. The CDR3 spells CASSQELAEYYEQYF. The CDR3 nucleotides are TGCGCCAGCAGCCAGGAACTAGCTGAATACTACGAGCAGTACTTC.

This sequence joins TRBV28 and TRBJ2-7; D remains ambiguous. Looked up from germline, CDR1 is MDHEN and CDR2 is SYDVKM. Trimming cost V 4 bases and J 0 bases, with 4 bases left between them. The CDR3 runs to 12 residues. The CDR3 sequence: CASSSNSYEQYF. In nucleotides, the CDR3 is TGTGCCAGCAGTTCTAACTCCTACGAGCAGTACTTC.

This chain joins TRBV5-6 and TRBJ1-5; the D is unclear. This CDR3 contains 13 residues. Germline assignment: CDR1 SGHDT and CDR2 YYEEEE. Trimming pared 0 bases from V and 3 bases from J, leaving 4 bases between. CDR3 sequence: CASSLGINQPQHF. CDR3 DNA sequence: TGTGCCAGCAGCTTGGGTATCAATCAGCCCCAGCATTTT.

This chain connects TRBV9 to TRBJ2-2; 13 bases fit TRBD2. Looked up from germline, CDR1 is SGDLS and CDR2 is YYNGEE. CDR3 size: 16 residues. The ends lost 0 bases at V and 8 bases at J; junction bases unmatched: 4. The CDR3 loop is CASSVGTSGSSGELFF. DNA of the CDR3: TGTGCCAGCAGCGTAGGGACTAGCGGGAGTTCAGGGGAGCTGTTTTTT.

The chain carries TRBV6-1 and TRBJ2-3; D might be TRBD1 (8 bases). Trimming stripped 6 bases from V and 5 bases from J, with 15 bases between. The CDR3 is 14 amino acids. Germline V CDR1 and CDR2: MNHNS, SASEGT. The CDR3 bases are TGTGCCAGCAGACAGGGGGGGGTCGTAGATACGCAGTATTTT. This gives the protein CASRQGGVVDTQYF.

The V call is TRBV6-1, the J call TRBJ2-7; perhaps TRBD2 as D (6 bases). The CDR3 has 10 amino acids. Trimming shortened V by 11 bases and J by 2 bases, and 7 bases separated the two germline ends. Germline CDR1 MNHNS, CDR2 SASEGT. For the CDR3, the DNA is TGTGCCGGAGGGACCTACGAGCAGTACTTC. Amino acids: CAGGTYEQYF.

The genes are TRBV7-6 and TRBJ1-1, with a weak D call TRBD1 (5 bases). CDR3 length: 15 amino acids. V gave up 1 base and J gave up 3 bases, with 12 bases separating them. CDR1 and CDR2 (germline): SGHVS, FNYEAQ. Here the CDR3 DNA reads TGTGCCAGCAGCTTAGGAGGTGGGGCATACACTGAAGCTTTCTTT. The encoded protein is CASSLGGGAYTEAFF.

This clone was counted once. The V and J genes are TRBV19 and TRBJ2-2; TRBD1 matches 9 bases. The trim removed 5 bases at V and 6 bases at J, leaving 19 bases unmatched. The CDR3 length is 19 residues. Germline values: CDR1 LNHDA, CDR2 SQIVND (reference sequence). The CDR3 sequence is CASSPPFRTGVRNAGELFF. CDR3 DNA sequence: TGTGCCAGTAGTCCCCCGTTCCGGACAGGGGTTAGAAATGCCGGGGAGCTGTTTTTT.

The V and J genes are TRBV5-6 and TRBJ1-1; D remains unclear. Germline lookup yields CDR1 SGHDT and CDR2 YYEEEE. V dropped 4 bases and J dropped 2 bases, with 6 bases sitting between them. The CDR3 runs to 12 residues. The DNA of the CDR3 is TGTGCCAGCAGCCAATTTAACACTGAAGCTTTCTTT. It encodes CASSQFNTEAFF.

The gene calls are TRBV29-1 and TRBJ1-2; 9 bases are shared with TRBD1. Germline values: CDR1 SQVTM, CDR2 ANQGSEA. The CDR3 contains 12 residues. The junction had 4 bases not matched to a gene; V was cut back by 7 bases and J by 4 bases. This chain's CDR3 is CSDRTGAYGYTF. The CDR3 DNA reads as TGCAGCGATAGGACAGGGGCCTATGGCTACACCTTC.

V usage is TRBV5-6 and J usage is TRBJ2-7; tentative D call: TRBD2 (6 bases). CDR3 length equals 14 residues. Germline V gives CDR1 SGHDT, CDR2 YYEEEE. V lost 0 bases, J lost 7 bases, and 14 bases lay in between. CDR3 protein: CASSLASSGEEQYF. For the CDR3, the DNA is TGTGCCAGCAGCTTGGCCTCTTCGGGGGAGGAGCAGTACTTC.

This clone was detected only a few times. This rearrangement joins TRBV30 to TRBJ2-3, with unresolved D. V lost 7 bases and J 3 bases, leaving 11 bases between the germline ends. Germline CDR1 GTSNPN, CDR2 SVGIG (reference sequence). CDR3 length: 12 residues. CDR3 sequence (DNA): TGTGCCTACCTTACGGTGACAGATACGCAGTATTTT. Translation gives CAYLTVTDTQYF.

This clone was picked up one time. The rearrangement joins TRBV15 to TRBJ1-1, with a weak D call TRBD1 (6 bases). The V gene lost 6 bases and the J gene lost 2 bases, with 13 bases spanning the gap. Per the germline V gene, CDR1 is LNHNV and CDR2 is YYDKDF (reference sequence). The CDR3 is made up of 14 amino acids. As DNA, the CDR3 is TGTGCCACCAGTTATGGGACACTTAACACTGAAGCTTTCTTT. This encodes CATSYGTLNTEAFF.

The CDR3 sequence: CASSLGMGDQPQHF. The DNA of the CDR3 is TGTGCCAGCAGCTTGGGTATGGGCGATCAGCCCCAGCATTTT. The V and J genes are TRBV5-8 and TRBJ1-5, with no clear D. The germline V gene has CDR1 SGHTS and CDR2 YDEGEE. This CDR3 is built from 14 residues. With 0 bases removed from V and 5 bases from J, the gap between germline ends came to 9 bases.

The chain employs TRBV5-1 and TRBJ1-1; D call uncertain. Trimming stripped 4 bases from V and 1 base from J, with 5 bases between. Germline CDR1 is SGHRS and CDR2 is YFSETQ. The CDR3 is 12 amino acids. This CDR3 is CASSRGNTEAFF. CDR3 nucleotides: TGCGCCAGCAGCCGAGGGAACACTGAAGCTTTCTTT. The variable domain in full, with the rest retrieved from reference TRBV5-1 and TRBJ1-1, is KAGVTQTPRYLIKTRGQQVTLSCSPISGHRSVSWYQQTPGQGLQFLFEYFSETQRNKGNFPGRFSGRQFSNSRSEMNVSTLELGDSALYLCASSRGNTEAFFGQGTRLTVV.

The chain combines TRBV28 with TRBJ2-3; 9 nucleotides line up with TRBD1. Germline V gives CDR1 MDHEN, CDR2 SYDVKM. The CDR3 is 16 amino acids. V was clipped by 5 bases and J by 4 bases; unmatched bases: 10. CDR3 amino acids: CASSPPGQGISDTQYF. The CDR3 nucleotides read TGTGCCAGCAGTCCACCGGGACAGGGCATTTCAGATACGCAGTATTTT. Full variable domain (outside the CDR3, taken from reference TRBV28 and TRBJ2-3): DVKVTQSSRYLVKRTGEKVFLECVQDMDHENMFWYRQDPGLGLRLIYFSYDVKMKEKGDIPEGYSVSREKKERFSLILESASTNQTSMYLCASSPPGQGISDTQYFGPGTRLTVL.

The chain carries TRBV19 and TRBJ2-7; TRBD2 matches 8 bases. This CDR3 is 15 amino acids long. Trimming took 3 bases from V and 3 from J; bases not matched to a gene: 7. Germline values: CDR1 LNHDA, CDR2 SQIVND (reference sequence). CDR3 region: CASSMAGGLGYEQYF. The CDR3 DNA sequence: TGTGCCAGTAGTATGGCGGGAGGTTTAGGCTACGAGCAGTACTTC.

The chain couples TRBV19 to TRBJ2-1; perhaps TRBD1 as D (6 bases). V dropped 2 bases and J dropped 6 bases, with 8 bases sitting between them. This CDR3 is built from 13 residues. Germline CDR1 LNHDA, CDR2 SQIVND (reference sequence). The CDR3 here is CASSIQGLNEQFF. Written as DNA, the CDR3 is TGTGCCAGTAGTATACAGGGGCTCAATGAGCAGTTCTTC.

The chain employs TRBV19 and TRBJ2-3; 10 bases are a match to TRBD1. The CDR3 contains 17 residues. After removal of 3 bases from V and 3 bases from J, the junction contained 9 bases not matched to a gene. Germline CDR1 is LNHDA and CDR2 is SQIVND (reference sequence). The CDR3 nucleotides are TGTGCCAGTAGTATCCGATTGGGGACAGGGGCAACAGATACGCAGTATTTT. Protein: CASSIRLGTGATDTQYF.

This sequence joins TRBV7-3 and TRBJ1-1; perhaps TRBD1 as D (6 bases). The CDR3 spans 16 residues. V gave up 0 bases and J gave up 3 bases, with 14 bases separating them. Germline V CDR1 and CDR2: SGHTA, FQGTGA. CDR3: CASSLTRQGKDTEAFF. For the CDR3, the DNA is TGTGCCAGCAGCTTAACTAGGCAGGGGAAGGACACTGAAGCTTTCTTT.